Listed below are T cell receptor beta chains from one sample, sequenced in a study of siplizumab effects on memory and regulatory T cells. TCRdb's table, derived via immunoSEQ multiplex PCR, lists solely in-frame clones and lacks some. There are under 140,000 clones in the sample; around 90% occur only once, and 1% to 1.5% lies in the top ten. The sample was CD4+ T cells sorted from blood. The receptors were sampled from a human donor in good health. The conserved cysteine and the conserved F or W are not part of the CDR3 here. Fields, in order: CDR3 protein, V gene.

CDR3aa: ASSMGQGSAGANVLT; v_gene: TRBV19
CDR3aa: ASRLGTRQETQY; v_gene: TRBV12-2
CDR3aa: ASRDHLWRYTEAF; v_gene: TRBV6-6
CDR3aa: ASSFDREQPQH; v_gene: TRBV6-4
CDR3aa: ASSLAGIYEQY; v_gene: TRBV7-2
CDR3aa: ASNRGERANEKLF; v_gene: TRBV19
CDR3aa: ASSAKAGLGYEQY; v_gene: TRBV5-1
CDR3aa: ASFPPGQQETQY; v_gene: TRBV5-1
CDR3aa: ASSSGQNEKLF; v_gene: TRBV5-1
CDR3aa: ASSMSRSRDTQY; v_gene: TRBV19
CDR3aa: ASTEQGVGETQY; v_gene: TRBV6-1
CDR3aa: ASSRLGEGGQETQY; v_gene: TRBV5-6
CDR3aa: ATSRGSARYTEAF; v_gene: TRBV15
CDR3aa: ASSDGFYYGYT; v_gene: TRBV6-1
CDR3aa: ASRPGTANTEAF; v_gene: TRBV5-1
CDR3aa: ASTKGLAENNEQF; v_gene: TRBV9
CDR3aa: ASSVAPPAGYNTGELF; v_gene: TRBV9
CDR3aa: ASSDEAGRGVHEQF; v_gene: TRBV6-4
CDR3aa: ASTAGEGGYSNQPQH; v_gene: TRBV2
CDR3aa: ATSKSRETEAF; v_gene: TRBV15
CDR3aa: ASSLVPVSVVNEQF; v_gene: TRBV5-6
CDR3aa: ASRAGTRFDEQF; v_gene: TRBV2
CDR3aa: ASSLEAGMNTEAF; v_gene: TRBV5-1
CDR3aa: ASSSSGGAGETQY; v_gene: TRBV5-1
CDR3aa: ASSMASGGAYEQF; v_gene: TRBV19
CDR3aa: ASSPGQGASYEQY; v_gene: TRBV6-1
CDR3aa: ASSTDRGVNEKLF; v_gene: TRBV4-1
CDR3aa: ASGTGSDTQY; v_gene: TRBV5-1
CDR3aa: ASSSLPRVGELF; v_gene: TRBV7-2
CDR3aa: ASSYSQGKQF; v_gene: TRBV6-5
CDR3aa: ASSRWREAGGANVLT; v_gene: TRBV7-9
CDR3aa: ASSLDRGTDTQY; v_gene: TRBV5-1
CDR3aa: ASSPTQGDTEAF; v_gene: TRBV18
CDR3aa: ASSLGSGTGDYEQY; v_gene: TRBV11-3
CDR3aa: ASSRDTSNYGYT; v_gene: TRBV2
CDR3aa: ASSGDSLETQY; v_gene: TRBV2
CDR3aa: ASSEGGEQF; v_gene: TRBV2
CDR3aa: ASSQGQGSNQPQH; v_gene: TRBV6-6
CDR3aa: ASSPGTANTEAF; v_gene: TRBV5-1
CDR3aa: ASRDRGGGTEAF; v_gene: TRBV6-5
CDR3aa: ASSLGQGWSDTQY; v_gene: TRBV5-1
CDR3aa: ASNIQGRNTEAF; v_gene: TRBV6-5
CDR3aa: ASSSTLGLPYNEQF; v_gene: TRBV4-1
CDR3aa: ASSFISGESYEQY; v_gene: TRBV7-9
CDR3aa: ASSEALTGGPTNYGYT; v_gene: TRBV6-1
CDR3aa: ASSFREAEKLF; v_gene: TRBV27
CDR3aa: ASRGTTGGISPLH; v_gene: TRBV6-1
CDR3aa: ASSYLRAGGTEAF; v_gene: TRBV6-5
CDR3aa: ASSYRAVYGYT; v_gene: TRBV7-6
CDR3aa: ASSLTVREQF; v_gene: TRBV7-9
CDR3aa: ASRNGQNSYGYT; v_gene: TRBV6-1
CDR3aa: ASSLASGRGGEQF; v_gene: TRBV5-1
CDR3aa: ASSRGGANTGELF; v_gene: TRBV7-2
CDR3aa: ATSRGIKGNTEAF; v_gene: TRBV15
CDR3aa: ASSLVFYGYT; v_gene: TRBV7-2
CDR3aa: ASRIRDSREAGELF; v_gene: TRBV19
CDR3aa: ASSVGTDYGYT; v_gene: TRBV9
CDR3aa: ASSASGTVNTEAF; v_gene: TRBV2
CDR3aa: ASSSTGTSGRLGQETQY; v_gene: TRBV7-3
CDR3aa: ASSEASPHEQY; v_gene: TRBV6-1